This TCR beta chain stems from a study of technical replicates of blood from a few donors (dated by TCRdb to about 2017). Library preparation employed the immunoSEQ multiplex PCR assay. TCRdb stores this immuneACCESS table with in-frame sequences only. Part of the clones is absent; in the studies checked, under half of the shortfall reflects unresolved V genes, and no reason is known for the rest. The sample table shows tens of thousands of clones, and roughly 90% are seen once. The ten largest clones add up to around 5% of the sample. Unmatched junction bases come to 2, with V trimmed by 3 bases and J by 5 bases. The cysteine opens and the phenylalanine closes a CDR3 of 15 amino acids. Only CDR3 DNA remains: 45 bases, in frame from the first base. The germline V gene provides CDR1 SGHTA and CDR2 FQGTGA. To note about this clone: Its antigen is not yet known. Qualities for individual bases were not recorded, and no much larger clone is one base off.

The V and J genes are TRBV7-3 and TRBJ2-5, with 14 bases in between that match TRBD2. The clonotype originates from a human donor in good health. Some clones in this sample may be carry-over from other donors' samples. Sequenced: PBMCs. Here is the DNA: TGTGCCAGCAGCTTGGGACTAGCGGGAGCGGAGACCCAGTACTTC. Its coded protein is CASSLGLAGAETQYF.